This T cell receptor beta chain was identified during a study of CD8+ T cells in alopecia areata. Patients with alopecia areata provided lesional scalp punch biopsies as well as peripheral blood. PBMCs served as the source from which CD4+ and CD8+ T cells were sorted. Turning to this clone: Its antigen is as yet unknown.

General study findings and limits: Resident alphabeta T cells of normal skin are also sequenced in scalp samples. Among patients, TCR sharing was less clear than in mice, a difference possibly due in part to HLA diversity in the patient population.

cDNA prepared by RNA extraction and subsequent reverse transcription served as the template for sequencing. Produced via immunoSEQ multiplex PCR; TCRdb's table is partial and in-frame only. The data hold 150,000 to 200,000 clones, with 50% to 60% observed a single time. Germline CDR1 and CDR2: MGHDK and SYGVNS. V was clipped by 4 bases and J by 14 bases, with 15 bases between them. The CDR3 has 12 amino acids. The clonotype was recovered from a human donor with alopecia areata. The J gene is TRBJ2-1, the V gene TRBV25-1; a possible D gene is TRBD2 (6 bases). The source was CD4+ T cells sorted from blood, collected at week 0. CDR3 in DNA: TGTGCCAGCAGTGTAGTAGGGACTTCTGAGTTCTTC. It encodes CASSVVGTSEFF.